Sequencing of this T cell receptor (beta chain) was carried out in a study of OX40 agonist ivuxolimab in advanced cancers. Study-wide findings and caveats: At doses 0.1 to 3.0 mg/kg, CD4+ and CD8+ clones expanded. Among the lowest peripheral clonal expansion occurred in 0.1-3.0 mg/kg partial responders.

The table came from immunoSEQ multiplex PCR; TCRdb's copy has only in-frame clones and leaves some out. The sample records roughly 40,000 clones, roughly 80% being singletons. The V gene's germline CDR1 is LNHDA and CDR2 SQIVND (reference sequence). Trimming cost V 4 bases and J 12 bases; bases outside gene matches: 8. This CDR3 spans 13 amino acids. In its sample, this clone is medium-sized (0.01 to 0.1%). Its target is unknown. This specimen was CD4+ or CD8+ T cells sorted from blood, taken in a trial of the OX40 agonist ivuxolimab. The chain employs TRBV19 and TRBJ2-4, with 8 bases aligning to TRBD1. This receptor was identified in an adult with an advanced solid tumor such as melanoma, head and neck, liver or kidney cancer. DNA for the CDR3: TGTGCCAGTAGTACCGTTGACAGGGGCCCTCAGTACTTC. This codes for CASSTVDRGPQYF.